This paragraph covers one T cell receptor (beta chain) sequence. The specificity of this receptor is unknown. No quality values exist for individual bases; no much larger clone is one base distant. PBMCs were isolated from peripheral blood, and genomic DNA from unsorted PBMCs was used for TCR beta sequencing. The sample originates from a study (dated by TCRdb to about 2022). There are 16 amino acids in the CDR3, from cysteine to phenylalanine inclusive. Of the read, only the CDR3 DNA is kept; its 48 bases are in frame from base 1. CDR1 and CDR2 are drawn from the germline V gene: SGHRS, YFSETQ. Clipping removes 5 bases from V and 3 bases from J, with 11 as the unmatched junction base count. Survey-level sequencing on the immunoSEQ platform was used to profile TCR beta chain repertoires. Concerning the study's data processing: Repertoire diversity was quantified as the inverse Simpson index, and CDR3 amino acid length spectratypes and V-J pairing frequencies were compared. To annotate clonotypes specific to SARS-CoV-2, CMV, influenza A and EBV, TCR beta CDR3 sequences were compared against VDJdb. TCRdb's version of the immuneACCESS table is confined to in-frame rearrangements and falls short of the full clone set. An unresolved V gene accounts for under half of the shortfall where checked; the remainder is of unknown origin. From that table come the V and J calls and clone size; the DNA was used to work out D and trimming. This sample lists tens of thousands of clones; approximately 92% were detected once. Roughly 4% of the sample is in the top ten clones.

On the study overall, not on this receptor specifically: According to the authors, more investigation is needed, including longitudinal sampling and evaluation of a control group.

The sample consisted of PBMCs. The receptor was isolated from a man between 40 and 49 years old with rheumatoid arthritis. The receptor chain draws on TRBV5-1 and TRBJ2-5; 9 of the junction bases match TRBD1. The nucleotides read TGCGCCAGCAGACTAGTTCCGGGACAGGGTGAAGAGACCCAGTACTTC. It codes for CASRLVPGQGEETQYF.